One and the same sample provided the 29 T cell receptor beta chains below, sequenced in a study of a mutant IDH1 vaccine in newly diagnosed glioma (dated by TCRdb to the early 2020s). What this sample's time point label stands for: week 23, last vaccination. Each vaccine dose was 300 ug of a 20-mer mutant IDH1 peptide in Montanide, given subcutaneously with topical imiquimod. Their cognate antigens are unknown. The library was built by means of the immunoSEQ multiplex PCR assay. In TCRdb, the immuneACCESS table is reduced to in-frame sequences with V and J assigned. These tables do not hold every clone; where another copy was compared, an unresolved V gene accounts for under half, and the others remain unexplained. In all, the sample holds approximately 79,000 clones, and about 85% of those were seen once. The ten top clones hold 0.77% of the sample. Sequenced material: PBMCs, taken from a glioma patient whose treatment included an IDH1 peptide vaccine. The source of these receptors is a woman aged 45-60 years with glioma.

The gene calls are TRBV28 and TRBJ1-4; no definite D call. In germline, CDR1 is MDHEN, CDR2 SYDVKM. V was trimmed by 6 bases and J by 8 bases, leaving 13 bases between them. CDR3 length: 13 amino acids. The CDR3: CASSPGTGEKLFF. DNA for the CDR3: TGTGCCAGCAGCCCAGGAACGGGGGAAAAACTGTTTTTT.

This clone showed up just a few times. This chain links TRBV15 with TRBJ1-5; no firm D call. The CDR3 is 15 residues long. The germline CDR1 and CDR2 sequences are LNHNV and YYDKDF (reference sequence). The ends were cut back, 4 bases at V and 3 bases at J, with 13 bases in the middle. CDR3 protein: CATSNSRRINQPQHF. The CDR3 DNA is TGTGCCACCAGCAACTCCCGGAGGATCAATCAGCCCCAGCATTTT.

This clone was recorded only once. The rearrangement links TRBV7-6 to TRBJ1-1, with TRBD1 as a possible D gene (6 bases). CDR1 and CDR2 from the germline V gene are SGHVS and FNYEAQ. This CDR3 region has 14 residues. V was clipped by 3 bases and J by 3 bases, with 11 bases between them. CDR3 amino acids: CASSLAGVDTEAFF. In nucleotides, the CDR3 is TGTGCCAGCAGCTTGGCAGGGGTGGACACTGAAGCTTTCTTT. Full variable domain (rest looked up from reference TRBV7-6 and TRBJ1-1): GAGVSQSPRYKVTKRGQDVALRCDPISGHVSLYWYRQALGQGPEFLTYFNYEAQQDKSGLPNDRFSAERPEGSISTLTIQRTEQRDSAMYRCASSLAGVDTEAFFGQGTRLTVV.

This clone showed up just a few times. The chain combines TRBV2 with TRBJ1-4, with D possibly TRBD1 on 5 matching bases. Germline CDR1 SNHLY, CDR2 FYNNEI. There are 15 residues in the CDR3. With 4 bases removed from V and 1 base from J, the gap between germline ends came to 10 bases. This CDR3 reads CASSARVGTNEKLFF. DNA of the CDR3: TGTGCCAGCAGTGCCAGGGTGGGAACTAATGAAAAACTGTTTTTT.

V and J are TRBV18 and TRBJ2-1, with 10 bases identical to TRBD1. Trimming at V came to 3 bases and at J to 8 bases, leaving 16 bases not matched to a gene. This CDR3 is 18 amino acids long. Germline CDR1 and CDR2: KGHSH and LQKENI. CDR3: CASSPDQIGTGEGDEQFF. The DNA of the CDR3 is TGTGCCAGCTCACCTGACCAAATCGGGACAGGGGAAGGAGATGAGCAGTTCTTC.

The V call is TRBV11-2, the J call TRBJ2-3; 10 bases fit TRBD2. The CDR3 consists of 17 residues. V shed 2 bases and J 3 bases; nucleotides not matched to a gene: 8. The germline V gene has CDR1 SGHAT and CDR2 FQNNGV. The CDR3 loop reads CASSLSAGGPRTDTQYF. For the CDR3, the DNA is TGTGCCAGCAGCTTATCAGCGGGAGGGCCCCGAACAGATACGCAGTATTTT.

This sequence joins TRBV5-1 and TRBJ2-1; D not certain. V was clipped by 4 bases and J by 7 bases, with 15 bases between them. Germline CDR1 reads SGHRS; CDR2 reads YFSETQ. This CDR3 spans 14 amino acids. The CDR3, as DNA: TGCGCCAGCAGCCTCCAGGACGGTCTGAATGAGCAGTTCTTC. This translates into CASSLQDGLNEQFF.

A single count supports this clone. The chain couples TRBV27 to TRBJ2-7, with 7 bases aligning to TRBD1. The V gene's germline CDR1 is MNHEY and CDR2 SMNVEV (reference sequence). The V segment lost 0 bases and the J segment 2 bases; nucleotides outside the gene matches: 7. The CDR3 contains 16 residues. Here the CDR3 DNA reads TGTGCCAGCAGTTTATCGCATTTCACAGGGGCCTACGAGCAGTACTTC. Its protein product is CASSLSHFTGAYEQYF.

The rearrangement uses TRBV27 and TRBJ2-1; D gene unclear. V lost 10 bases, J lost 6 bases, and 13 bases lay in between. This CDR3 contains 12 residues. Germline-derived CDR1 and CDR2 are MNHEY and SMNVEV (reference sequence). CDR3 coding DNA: TGTGCCACCTCAATAAACCCCAATGAGCAGTTCTTC. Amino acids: CATSINPNEQFF.

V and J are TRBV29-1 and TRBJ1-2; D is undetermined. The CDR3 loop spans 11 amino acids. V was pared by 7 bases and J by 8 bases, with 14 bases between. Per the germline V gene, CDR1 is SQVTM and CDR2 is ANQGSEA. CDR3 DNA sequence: TGCAGCGCAGAAGGCACTAGGGGCTACACCTTC. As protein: CSAEGTRGYTF.

The CDR3 DNA reads TGTGCCAGCAGTTTAACAGCGCCCAGCTCCTACAATGAGCAGTTCTTC. Its translation: CASSLTAPSSYNEQFF. The rearrangement uses TRBV28 and TRBJ2-1; D is unclear. Looked up from germline, CDR1 is MDHEN and CDR2 is SYDVKM. CDR3 length: 16 amino acids. V lost 2 bases and J lost 0, with 11 bases in between.

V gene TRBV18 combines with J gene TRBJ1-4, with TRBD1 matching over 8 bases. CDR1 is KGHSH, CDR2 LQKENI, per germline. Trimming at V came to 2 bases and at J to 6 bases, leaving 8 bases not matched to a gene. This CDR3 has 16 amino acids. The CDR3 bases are TGTGCCAGCTCACCAGACAGGGGCCGGAAGGATGAAAAACTGTTTTTT. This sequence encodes CASSPDRGRKDEKLFF.

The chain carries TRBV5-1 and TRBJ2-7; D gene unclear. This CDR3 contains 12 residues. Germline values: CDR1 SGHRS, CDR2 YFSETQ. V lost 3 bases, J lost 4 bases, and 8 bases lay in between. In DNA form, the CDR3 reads TGCGCCAGCAGCTATGTAGGGTACGAGCAGTACTTC. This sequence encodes CASSYVGYEQYF.

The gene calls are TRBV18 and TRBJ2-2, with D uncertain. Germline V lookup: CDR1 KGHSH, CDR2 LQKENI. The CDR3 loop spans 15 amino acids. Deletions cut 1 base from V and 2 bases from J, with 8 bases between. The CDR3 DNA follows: TGTGCCAGCTCACCACAGGCCAGTAACACCGGGGAGCTGTTTTTT. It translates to CASSPQASNTGELFF.

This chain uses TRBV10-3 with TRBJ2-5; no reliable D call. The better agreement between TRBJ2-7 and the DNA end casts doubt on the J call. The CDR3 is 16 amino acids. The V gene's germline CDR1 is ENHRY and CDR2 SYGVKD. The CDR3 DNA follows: TGTGCCATCAGTGAGCCCAGGAACACCGACCACTACGAGCAGTACTTC. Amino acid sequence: CAISEPRNTDHYEQYF.

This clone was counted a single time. CDR3 loop: CASSSSGTSGRDNEQFF. The DNA for the CDR3 is TGTGCCAGCAGCTCATCCGGGACTAGCGGGAGGGACAATGAGCAGTTCTTC. The rearrangement joins TRBV7-9 to TRBJ2-1, with TRBD2 identical over 16 bases. V shed 4 bases, J shed 5 bases, and the junction held 5 bases outside the gene matches. The CDR3 has 17 residues. In germline, CDR1 is SEHNR, CDR2 FQNEAQ (reference sequence). Combining the CDR3 with reference TRBV7-9 and TRBJ2-1 gives the whole variable domain DTGVSQNPRHKITKRGQNVTFRCDPISEHNRLYWYRQTLGQGPEFLTYFQNEAQLEKSRLLSDRFSAERPKGSFSTLEIQRTEQGDSAMYLCASSSSGTSGRDNEQFFGPGTRLTVL.

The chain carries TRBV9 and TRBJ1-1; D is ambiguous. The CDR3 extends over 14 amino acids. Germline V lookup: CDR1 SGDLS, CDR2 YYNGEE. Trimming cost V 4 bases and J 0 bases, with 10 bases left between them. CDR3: CASSPRRLNTEAFF. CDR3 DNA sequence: TGTGCCAGCAGCCCCAGACGGCTGAACACTGAAGCTTTCTTT.

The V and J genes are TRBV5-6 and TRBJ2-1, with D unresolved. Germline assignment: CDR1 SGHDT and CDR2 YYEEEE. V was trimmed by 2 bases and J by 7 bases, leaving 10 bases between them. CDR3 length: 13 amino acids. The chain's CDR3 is CASSLDIGNEQFF. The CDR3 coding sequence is TGTGCCAGCAGCTTAGACATAGGGAATGAGCAGTTCTTC. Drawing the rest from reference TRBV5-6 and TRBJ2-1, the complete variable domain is DAGVTQSPTHLIKTRGQQVTLRCSPKSGHDTVSWYQQALGQGPQFIFQYYEEEERQRGNFPDRFSGHQFPNYSSELNVNALLLGDSALYLCASSLDIGNEQFFGPGTRLTVL.

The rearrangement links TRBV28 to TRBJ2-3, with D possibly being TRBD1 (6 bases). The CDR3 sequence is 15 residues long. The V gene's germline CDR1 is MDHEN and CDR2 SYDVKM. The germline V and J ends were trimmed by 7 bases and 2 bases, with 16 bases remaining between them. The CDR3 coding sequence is TGTGCCAGCACACTTACGGACAGCATCACAGATACGCAGTATTTT. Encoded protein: CASTLTDSITDTQYF.

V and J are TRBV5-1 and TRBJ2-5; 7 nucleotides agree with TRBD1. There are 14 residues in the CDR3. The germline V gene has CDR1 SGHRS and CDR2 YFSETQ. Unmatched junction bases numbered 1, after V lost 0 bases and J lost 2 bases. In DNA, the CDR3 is TGCGCCAGCAGCTTGGTGGGACAGCAAGAGACCCAGTACTTC. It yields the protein CASSLVGQQETQYF.

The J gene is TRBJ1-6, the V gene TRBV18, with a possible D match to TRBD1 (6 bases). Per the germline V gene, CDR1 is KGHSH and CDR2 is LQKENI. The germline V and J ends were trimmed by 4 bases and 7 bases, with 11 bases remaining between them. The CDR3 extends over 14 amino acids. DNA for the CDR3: TGTGCCAGCTCACTACAGGGCGAAAATTCACCCCTCCACTTT. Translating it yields CASSLQGENSPLHF.

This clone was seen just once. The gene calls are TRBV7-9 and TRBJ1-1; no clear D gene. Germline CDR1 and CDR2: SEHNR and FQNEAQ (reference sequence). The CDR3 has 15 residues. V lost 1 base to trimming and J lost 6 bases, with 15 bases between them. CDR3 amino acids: CASSLEVELGAEAFF. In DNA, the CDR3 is TGTGCCAGCAGCTTAGAGGTAGAACTCGGCGCTGAAGCTTTCTTT.

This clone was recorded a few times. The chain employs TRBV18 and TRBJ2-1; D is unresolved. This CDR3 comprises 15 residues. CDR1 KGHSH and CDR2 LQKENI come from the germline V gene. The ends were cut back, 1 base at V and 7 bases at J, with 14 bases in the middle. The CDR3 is CASSPLAEIRNEQFF. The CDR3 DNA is TGTGCCAGCTCACCACTGGCGGAGATCAGGAATGAGCAGTTCTTC.

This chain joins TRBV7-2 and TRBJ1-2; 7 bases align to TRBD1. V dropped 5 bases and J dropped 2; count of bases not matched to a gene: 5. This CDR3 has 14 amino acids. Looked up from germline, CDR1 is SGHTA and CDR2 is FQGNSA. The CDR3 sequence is CASSRATGNYGYTF. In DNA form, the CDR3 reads TGTGCCAGCAGCAGAGCGACAGGGAACTATGGCTACACCTTC.

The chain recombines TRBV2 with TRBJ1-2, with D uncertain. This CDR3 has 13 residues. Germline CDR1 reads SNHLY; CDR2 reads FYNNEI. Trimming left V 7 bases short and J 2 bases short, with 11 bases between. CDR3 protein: CASKRRENYGYTF. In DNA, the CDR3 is TGTGCCAGCAAAAGGAGGGAGAACTATGGCTACACCTTC.

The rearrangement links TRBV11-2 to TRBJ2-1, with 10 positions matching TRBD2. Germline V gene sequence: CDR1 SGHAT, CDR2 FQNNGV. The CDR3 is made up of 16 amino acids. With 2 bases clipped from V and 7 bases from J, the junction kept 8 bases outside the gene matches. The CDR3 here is CASSLLFSGRRNEQFF. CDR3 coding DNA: TGTGCCAGCAGCTTATTATTTAGCGGGAGGAGGAATGAGCAGTTCTTC.

The CDR3 protein is CASSLMFVGEQFF. Here the CDR3 DNA reads TGTGCCAGCAGTTTAATGTTCGTAGGTGAGCAGTTCTTC. J is TRBJ2-1 and V is TRBV27; D gene uncertain. The CDR3 is 13 residues long. V was trimmed by 2 bases and J by 9 bases, leaving 11 bases between them. Germline CDR1 MNHEY, CDR2 SMNVEV (reference sequence).

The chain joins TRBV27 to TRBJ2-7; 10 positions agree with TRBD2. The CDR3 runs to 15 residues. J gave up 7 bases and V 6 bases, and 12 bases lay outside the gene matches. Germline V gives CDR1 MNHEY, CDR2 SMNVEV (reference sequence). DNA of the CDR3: TGTGCCAGCAGGTCCGCTAGCGGGAGAAAAGAGGAGCAGTACTTC. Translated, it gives CASRSASGRKEEQYF.

DNA for the CDR3: TGTGCCAGTACCCAGTACACCGGGGAGCTGTTTTTT. Translation gives CASTQYTGELFF. The chain employs TRBV19 and TRBJ2-2; D remains ambiguous. CDR3 length equals 12 residues. Trimming stripped 7 bases from V and 3 bases from J, with 6 bases between. From germline, CDR1 is LNHDA and CDR2 SQIVND (reference sequence). The full variable domain, completed using reference TRBV19 and TRBJ2-2, is DGGITQSPKYLFRKEGQNVTLSCEQNLNHDAMYWYRQDPGQGLRLIYYSQIVNDFQKGDIAEGYSVSREKKESFPLTVTSAQKNPTAFYLCASTQYTGELFFGEGSRLTVL.